One and the same sample provided the 7 T cell receptor beta chains below, sequenced in a study of T cell responses to AZD1222 COVID-19 vaccine. Measured with immunoSEQ multiplex PCR; TCRdb has only the in-frame clones, and not every one. Among around 110,000 clones listed, roughly 84% were seen once. The source was peripheral blood, collected on day 0 of AZD1222 vaccination. These receptors all stem from an adult in good health.

The V and J genes are TRBV28 and TRBJ1-5; perhaps TRBD1 as D (5 bases). Germline V gene data show CDR1 as MDHEN and CDR2 as SYDVKM. Between the trimmed V and J ends, which lost 7 bases and 3 bases, there was a span of 16 bases. The CDR3 is 15 residues long. The CDR3 nucleotides read TGTGCCAGCACTCCCTCAGGGTCCTTCAATCAGCCCCAGCATTTT. Translated: CASTPSGSFNQPQHF.

The chain uses TRBV28 and TRBJ2-1; TRBD2 matches at 10 bases. Losses at the gene ends were 8 bases for V and 4 bases for J; bases not matched to a gene: 8. The CDR3 loop spans 15 amino acids. Germline values: CDR1 MDHEN, CDR2 SYDVKM. The CDR3 loop is CASSSGTSAYNEQFF. Written as DNA, the CDR3 is TGTGCCAGCTCATCCGGGACTAGCGCGTACAATGAGCAGTTCTTC.

This chain links TRBV5-5 with TRBJ1-2, with 8 bases aligning to TRBD1. The CDR3 consists of 14 residues. J was trimmed by 6 bases and V by 1 base; bases with no gene match: 5. CDR1 is SGHKS, CDR2 YYEKEE, per germline (reference sequence). The CDR3 reads CASSLRQGTDGYTF. CDR3 bases: TGTGCCAGCAGCTTGCGACAGGGGACGGATGGCTACACCTTC. Drawing the rest from reference TRBV5-5 and TRBJ1-2, the complete variable domain is DAGVTQSPTHLIKTRGQQVTLRCSPISGHKSVSWYQQVLGQGPQFIFQYYEKEERGRGNFPDRFSARQFPNYSSELNVNALLLGDSALYLCASSLRQGTDGYTFGSGTRLTVV.

The chain couples TRBV3-1 (or the pseudogene TRBV3-2) to TRBJ2-2; perhaps TRBD2 as D (5 bases). Trimming shortened V by 8 bases and J by 2 bases, and 12 bases separated the two germline ends. Per the germline V gene, CDR1 is LGHDT and CDR2 is YNNKEL (reference sequence). The CDR3 extends over 14 amino acids. The CDR3 is CASGRERNTGELFF. The CDR3 DNA follows: TGTGCCAGCGGAAGGGAGAGAAACACCGGGGAGCTGTTTTTT.

This chain uses TRBV11-3 with TRBJ2-5, with 7 bases lining up with TRBD2. Germline trimming cut 5 bases from V and 4 bases from J; bases unmatched to any gene: 7. Germline V gene data show CDR1 as SGHNT and CDR2 as YENEEA. CDR3 length: 14 residues. CDR3 protein: CASSGKGEGETQYF. The CDR3 DNA is TGTGCCAGCAGCGGGAAAGGGGAGGGAGAGACCCAGTACTTC.

This clone appeared a single time. This chain connects TRBV7-8 to TRBJ2-3; TRBD2 aligns across 14 bases. Per germline, CDR1 SGHVS and CDR2 FQNEAQ. The CDR3 covers 16 residues. With V trimmed by 4 bases and J by 1 base, 1 base remained unmatched. The CDR3 spells CASSWGLAGGTDTQYF. DNA of the CDR3: TGTGCCAGCAGCTGGGGACTAGCGGGGGGCACAGATACGCAGTATTTT.

The chain has TRBV6-5 and TRBJ1-2; D is undetermined. This CDR3 has 15 amino acids. Trimming cost V 3 bases and J 2 bases, with 13 bases left between them. Germline lookup yields CDR1 MNHEY and CDR2 SVGAGI. Written as DNA, the CDR3 is TGTGCCAGCAGTTATAACGGCCCAGAAAACTATGGCTACACCTTC. Amino acid sequence: CASSYNGPENYGYTF.